The next 2 T cell receptor beta chains were all read from a single sample in a study of identical twins. TCRdb redid the calling of the 5' RACE reads with MiXCR, one entry per CDR3 protein. Among around 570,000 distinct CDR3 sequences listed, just under 10% were seen once. The data also belong to a second study, concerning yellow fever vaccine responses in identical twins.

What was sequenced was PBMCs. Source of these receptors: a woman younger than 35 in good health.

This clonotype was counted only a few times. The genes are TRBV20-1 and TRBJ2-3, with D perhaps matching TRBD1 (6 bases). Trimming took 1 base from V and 2 from J, leaving 13 bases between them. This CDR3 has 15 amino acids. CDR1 DFQATT and CDR2 SNEGSKA come from the germline V gene (reference sequence). Here the CDR3 reads CSARGGPSFTDTQYF. DNA of the CDR3: TGCAGTGCTAGAGGGGGGCCTTCGTTCACAGATACGCAGTATTTT.

This chain joins TRBV2 and TRBJ2-7, with D hard to call. The germline V gene has CDR1 SNHLY and CDR2 FYNNEI. With 7 bases removed from V and 2 bases from J, the gap between germline ends came to 9 bases. The CDR3 length is 12 residues. CDR3 in amino acids: CASTPRTYEQYF. The CDR3 region has the DNA TGTGCCAGCACCCCTAGAACCTACGAGCAGTACTTC.